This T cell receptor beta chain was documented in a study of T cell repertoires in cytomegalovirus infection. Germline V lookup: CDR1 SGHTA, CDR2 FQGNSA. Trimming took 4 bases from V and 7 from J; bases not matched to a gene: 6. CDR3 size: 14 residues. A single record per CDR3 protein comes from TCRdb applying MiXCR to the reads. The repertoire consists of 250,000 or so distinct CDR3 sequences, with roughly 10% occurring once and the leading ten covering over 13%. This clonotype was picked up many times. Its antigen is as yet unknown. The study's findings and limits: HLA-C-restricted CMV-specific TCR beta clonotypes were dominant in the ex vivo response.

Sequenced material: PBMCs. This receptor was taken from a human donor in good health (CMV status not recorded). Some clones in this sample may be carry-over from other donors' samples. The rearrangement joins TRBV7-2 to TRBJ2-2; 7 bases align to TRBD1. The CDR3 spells CASSSTGIHGELFF. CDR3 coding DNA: TGTGCCAGCAGCTCGACAGGGATTCACGGGGAGCTGTTTTTT.